A single sample gave rise to the 8 T cell receptor beta chains below, sequenced in a study of monozygotic twins with inflammatory bowel disease. TCRdb reprocessed the 5' RACE reads; each CDR3 protein has one entry and no DNA is given. The sample table includes about 210,000 distinct CDR3 sequences. The sequencing sample was made of blood. Receptors were obtained from a human donor with ulcerative colitis or Crohn's disease, or a healthy co-twin of an affected twin (not recorded which).

The chain employs TRBV12-3 or TRBV12-4 and TRBJ2-7; TCRdb reports TRBD1, a call that lacks DNA to check it against. The CDR3 is 14 amino acids. The CDR3 here is CASRPQGSSYEQYF.

The V call is TRBV7-8, the J call TRBJ1-1; TCRdb picks TRBD1, but there is no DNA to check that call. Germline V lookup: CDR1 SGHVS, CDR2 FQNEAQ. The CDR3 sequence is 15 residues long. The CDR3 loop reads CASSLVSAGGTEAFF.

The V and J genes are TRBV18 and TRBJ2-3; TCRdb's assignment of TRBD1 cannot be checked, as there is no DNA. The CDR3 runs 14 residues. Germline CDR1 and CDR2: KGHSH and LQKENI. CDR3 sequence reads: CASSPDSTGSTQYF.

CDR3 region: CATSRAQDEAFF. The chain recombines TRBV15 with TRBJ1-1. The CDR3 sequence is 12 residues long. From germline, CDR1 is LNHNV and CDR2 YYDKDF (reference sequence). Based on the CDR3 plus reference TRBV15 and TRBJ1-1, the full variable domain is DAMVIQNPRYQVTQFGKPVTLSCSQTLNHNVMYWYQQKSSQAPKLLFHYYDKDFNNEADTPDNFQSRRPNTSFCFLDIRSPGLGDTAMYLCATSRAQDEAFFGQGTRLTVV.

The CDR3 protein is CASGSSGGAYEQFF. V usage is TRBV3-1 and J usage is TRBJ2-1; TCRdb calls TRBD2, which cannot be checked without DNA. CDR1 is LGHDT, CDR2 YNNKEL, per germline (reference sequence). This CDR3 spans 14 amino acids.

This sequence joins TRBV2 and TRBJ2-3; TCRdb calls TRBD1, which cannot be checked without DNA. Germline assignment: CDR1 SNHLY and CDR2 FYNNEI. The CDR3 loop spans 16 amino acids. The CDR3 is CASSRQGKPLPDTQYF.

The chain is built from TRBV11-2 and TRBJ2-7; the D gene TCRdb calls, TRBD2, cannot be checked with no DNA. Germline CDR1 SGHAT, CDR2 FQNNGV. CDR3 length: 17 residues. The CDR3 sequence is CASSTMAVGIVGYEQYF. The full variable domain, completed using reference TRBV11-2 and TRBJ2-7, is EAGVAQSPRYKIIEKRQSVAFWCNPISGHATLYWYQQILGQGPKLLIQFQNNGVVDDSQLPKDRFSAERLKGVDSTLKIQPAKLEDSAVYLCASSTMAVGIVGYEQYFGPGTRLTVT.

This sequence joins TRBV7-9 and TRBJ1-1; the D call of TRBD1 rests on TCRdb alone, since no DNA is present to check it. This CDR3 contains 16 residues. Looked up from germline, CDR1 is SEHNR and CDR2 is FQNEAQ (reference sequence). The CDR3 sequence is CASSPPRGQEGTEAFF. The whole variable domain, filled in from reference TRBV7-9 and TRBJ1-1, reads DTGVSQNPRHKITKRGQNVTFRCDPISEHNRLYWYRQTLGQGPEFLTYFQNEAQLEKSRLLSDRFSAERPKGSFSTLEIQRTEQGDSAMYLCASSPPRGQEGTEAFFGQGTRLTVV.